This passage covers 28 T cell receptor beta chains from one sample sequenced in a study of regulatory T cells in long-lasting Graves disease. Building of the TCR beta libraries involved iRepertoire HTBI primers and Arm-PCR of CDR3 regions. TCRdb redid the calling of the multiplex PCR reads with MiXCR, one entry per CDR3 protein. The sample lists 350,000 to 550,000 distinct CDR3 sequences, around 17% occurring once. Time point indicated: newly diagnosed GD, antithyroid drugs for less than 3 months. Generation of the TCR library employed RNA extracted from PBMCs. These records were also assigned to another study, of T cells in Graves' hyperthyroidism and ophthalmopathy.

This specimen consisted of peripheral blood mononuclear cells (PBMCs), obtained at new diagnosis, from a patient treated with antithyroid drugs. Every receptor here comes from a woman in her late teens or twenties with Graves disease.

V usage is TRBV2 and J usage is TRBJ1-2; D possibly corresponds to TRBD1 (5 bases). V shed 0 bases and J shed 5 bases, with 10 bases lying between them. CDR1 is SNHLY and CDR2 is FYNNEI in the germline V gene. The CDR3 extends over 14 amino acids. The CDR3 reads CASSEANRKYGYTF. CDR3 nucleotides: TGTGCCAGCAGTGAAGCGAACAGGAAATATGGCTACACCTTC.

The sample holds a few counts of this clonotype. One base away lies a much larger clone, so this may be a sequencing read error. This rearrangement joins TRBV7-8 to TRBJ1-1; 7 bases are shared with TRBD1. This CDR3 comprises 16 residues. Germline CDR1 reads SGHVS; CDR2 reads FQNEAQ. J lost 4 bases, V lost 6 bases, and 14 bases had no gene match. The CDR3: CASSLLQGRAGTEAFF. DNA for the CDR3: TGTGCCAGCAGTTTACTACAGGGGCGAGCGGGCACTGAAGCTTTCTTT.

This chain uses TRBV7-9 with TRBJ2-1, with TRBD2 identical over 11 bases. Unmatched junction bases numbered 5, after V lost 6 bases and J lost 7 bases. The CDR3 consists of 14 residues. Germline V gene sequence: CDR1 SEHNR, CDR2 FQNEAQ (reference sequence). CDR3 nucleotides: TGTGCCAGCAGGCCGACTAGCGGGATTAATGAGCAGTTCTTC. Its translation is CASRPTSGINEQFF.

The chain recombines TRBV7-2 with TRBJ2-1; 8 bases match TRBD2. There are 16 residues in the CDR3. V trimming: 4 bases; J trimming: 1 base; junction bases outside the gene matches: 6. CDR1 is SGHTA and CDR2 is FQGNSA in the germline V gene. The DNA for the CDR3 is TGTGCCAGCAGCTATAAGGGACTAGGTTCCTACAATGAGCAGTTCTTC. Translation: CASSYKGLGSYNEQFF.

The V call is TRBV30, the J call TRBJ1-5, with a tentative D call TRBD1 (5 bases). The germline V gene encodes CDR1 GTSNPN and CDR2 SVGIG (reference sequence). Trimming removed 3 bases from V and 4 bases from J, with 19 bases in between. This CDR3 spans 16 amino acids. CDR3: CAWRVSGHSKNQPQHF. The CDR3, as DNA: TGTGCCTGGAGGGTGTCAGGACATTCCAAAAATCAGCCCCAGCATTTT.

The V call is TRBV5-6, the J call TRBJ2-3, with 11 bases aligning to TRBD2. Germline V gives CDR1 SGHDT, CDR2 YYEEEE. The CDR3 is made up of 14 amino acids. V lost 6 bases, J lost 8 bases, and 8 bases stayed unmatched. The CDR3 loop is CASTGLAELGTQYF. In DNA, the CDR3 is TGTGCCAGCACGGGACTAGCGGAGTTGGGTACGCAGTATTTT.

This clonotype was counted many times. This chain uses TRBV7-2 with TRBJ2-5; 14 nucleotides match TRBD2. This CDR3 contains 18 residues. CDR1 and CDR2 (germline): SGHTA, FQGNSA. V lost 5 bases, J lost 6 bases, and 14 bases stayed unmatched. CDR3 sequence (DNA): TGTGCCAGCAGCCTAGGGACTAGCGGGAGACGGCGGGGGAAGACCCAGTACTTC. Translation: CASSLGTSGRRRGKTQYF.

This clonotype was detected many times. The chain carries TRBV11-2 and TRBJ2-1; no definite D call. CDR3 length equals 15 residues. Germline-derived CDR1 and CDR2 are SGHAT and FQNNGV. The germline V and J ends were trimmed by 5 bases and 1 base, with 12 bases remaining between them. The CDR3 reads CASSRSQFSYNEQFF. The CDR3 nucleotides are TGTGCCAGCAGCCGGAGTCAATTTTCCTACAATGAGCAGTTCTTC.

Ten or more counts support this clonotype. The V gene is TRBV7-8, the J gene TRBJ2-7, with a tentative D call TRBD1 (6 bases). The ends were cut back, 5 bases at V and 4 bases at J, with 21 bases in the middle. Germline assignment: CDR1 SGHVS and CDR2 FQNEAQ. The CDR3 contains 16 residues. In nucleotides, the CDR3 is TGTGCCAGCAGCCCCAGGGGCCTGTTAAAGCCTTACGAGCAGTACTTC. Translation: CASSPRGLLKPYEQYF.

The chain links TRBV6-1 to TRBJ2-3, with 7 bases identical to TRBD2. This CDR3 region has 15 residues. With 7 bases clipped from V and 0 bases from J, the junction kept 7 bases outside the gene matches. Germline CDR1 reads MNHNS; CDR2 reads SASEGT. CDR3: CASNVSGRSTDTQYF. The CDR3 coding sequence is TGTGCCAGCAATGTTAGCGGGCGAAGCACAGATACGCAGTATTTT.

This clonotype was observed once. The junction differs from germline at one of its ends, possibly a read error. The chain employs TRBV25-1 and TRBJ2-7, with D possibly matching TRBD1 (5 bases). This CDR3 spans 15 amino acids. Germline assignment: CDR1 MGHDK and CDR2 SYGVNS. CDR3 residues: CASSGLGLSSHEQYF. CDR3 nucleotides: TGTGCCAGCAGTGGATTGGGGCTGAGCTCCCACGAGCAGTACTTC.

This clonotype turned up a few times. The V call is TRBV19, the J call TRBJ1-6; D gene unclear. This CDR3 is 15 amino acids long. V shed 6 bases and J shed 4 bases, with 13 bases lying between them. Germline V gene data show CDR1 as LNHDA and CDR2 as SQIVND (reference sequence). CDR3 loop: CASRERDAYNSPLHF. The CDR3, as DNA: TGTGCCAGTAGAGAAAGGGATGCGTATAATTCACCCCTCCACTTT.

This clonotype has at least ten counts. This sequence joins TRBV10-1 and TRBJ2-1; D is uncertain. Per germline, CDR1 WNHNN and CDR2 SYGVQD (reference sequence). CDR3 length equals 15 residues. V lost 2 bases to trimming and J lost 8 bases, with 16 bases between them. In nucleotides, the CDR3 is TGCGCCAGCAGTGAGGCTCAGGCCACCGAGGATGAGCAGTTCTTC. It translates to CASSEAQATEDEQFF.

This clonotype was recorded a few times. V gene TRBV13 combines with J gene TRBJ2-6; TRBD1 or TRBD2 may be the D gene (5 bases each). With 2 bases removed from V and 4 bases from J, the gap between germline ends came to 9 bases. Per germline, CDR1 PRHDT and CDR2 FYEKMQ (reference sequence). The CDR3 consists of 15 residues. This CDR3 is CASSLLGVGANVLTF. CDR3 bases: TGTGCCAGCAGCTTACTGGGGGTCGGGGCCAACGTCCTGACTTTC.

This clonotype was seen repeatedly, ten times or more. This chain connects TRBV9 to TRBJ1-4; TRBD1 is a possible D gene (6 bases). CDR3 length: 14 residues. The V end lost 2 bases, the J end lost 3 bases, and 8 bases lay between the germline ends. From germline, CDR1 is SGDLS and CDR2 YYNGEE. CDR3 nucleotide sequence: TGTGCCAGCAGCGTGGGACATTCTAATGAAAAACTGTTTTTT. Protein: CASSVGHSNEKLFF.

The table lists this clonotype with many counts. The chain links TRBV27 to TRBJ2-3; D may match TRBD1 or TRBD2 (6 bases each). CDR1 MNHEY and CDR2 SMNVEV come from the germline V gene (reference sequence). The V gene lost 3 bases and the J gene lost 6 bases, with 13 bases spanning the gap. The CDR3 covers 14 residues. For the CDR3, the DNA is TGTGCCAGCAGTTTTTCGGGGGCATTGGATACGCAGTATTTT. Amino acids: CASSFSGALDTQYF.

This clonotype was detected ten times or more. The chain carries TRBV28 and TRBJ2-1; D is unclear. CDR3 length: 15 amino acids. V was shortened by 3 bases and J by 0 bases, with 9 bases between the two germline ends. Germline CDR1 is MDHEN and CDR2 is SYDVKM. DNA for the CDR3: TGTGCCAGCAGTTTCCCCGGCAGCTCCTACAATGAGCAGTTCTTC. It codes for CASSFPGSSYNEQFF.

This clonotype was seen ten or more times. V is TRBV4-3 and J is TRBJ2-1, with D uncertain. The CDR3 extends over 13 amino acids. Germline assignment: CDR1 LGHNA and CDR2 YSLEER. V was clipped by 0 bases and J by 6 bases, with 6 bases between them. In DNA, the CDR3 is TGCGCCAGCAGCCAAGATCCAGCCAATGAGCAGTTCTTC. Translating gives CASSQDPANEQFF.

Ten or more counts support this clonotype. The junction departs from the called germline gene at one end, perhaps through a read error. This rearrangement joins TRBV7-7 to TRBJ2-7; 14 nucleotides agree with TRBD2. In germline, CDR1 is SSHAT, CDR2 FNYEAQ (reference sequence). The CDR3 is made up of 15 amino acids. The CDR3, as DNA: TGTGCTAGCAGCCCAGGACTAGCGGGAGGTACCGAGCAGTACTTC. This translates into CASSPGLAGGTEQYF.

Of note for this clonotype: A much larger clone sits a single nucleotide away, making a read error possible. The CDR3 loop is CASTLASYRGPVGTQYF. In DNA form, the CDR3 reads TGTGCCAGCACCTTAGCCTCATACAGGGGGCCGGTGGGGACCCAGTACTTC. The chain carries TRBV27 and TRBJ2-5; 9 positions agree with TRBD1. Trimming at V came to 7 bases and at J to 7 bases, leaving 19 bases not matched to a gene. Germline V gene lookup returns CDR1 MNHEY and CDR2 SMNVEV (reference sequence). The CDR3 spans 17 residues.

This clonotype showed up just a few times. V gene TRBV5-4 combines with J gene TRBJ1-5, with no clear D. The CDR3 extends over 12 amino acids. Per the germline V gene, CDR1 is SGHNT and CDR2 is YYREEE (reference sequence). The germline V and J ends were trimmed by 6 bases and 6 bases, with 10 bases remaining between them. Written as DNA, the CDR3 is TGTGCCAGCACCCGAGATCGTCAGCCCCAGCATTTT. This translates into CASTRDRQPQHF.

This clonotype came up many times. The chain links TRBV28 to TRBJ2-7; 13 bases align to TRBD2. The germline V gene encodes CDR1 MDHEN and CDR2 SYDVKM. V dropped 7 bases and J dropped 7; count of bases not matched to a gene: 7. The CDR3 loop spans 14 amino acids. The CDR3 sequence is CASKKGLAGVEQYF. As DNA, the CDR3 is TGTGCCAGCAAGAAAGGACTAGCGGGAGTTGAGCAGTACTTC. The variable domain in full, with the rest retrieved from reference TRBV28 and TRBJ2-7, is DVKVTQSSRYLVKRTGEKVFLECVQDMDHENMFWYRQDPGLGLRLIYFSYDVKMKEKGDIPEGYSVSREKKERFSLILESASTNQTSMYLCASKKGLAGVEQYFGPGTRLTVT.

Notes on this clonotype: Given a far larger clone just one base away, this is likely a sequencing read error. The CDR3 spells CASSTLLGTSSNEQYF. The CDR3 nucleotides are TGTGCCAGCAGTACCCTCCTCGGGACTAGCAGCAATGAGCAGTACTTC. This chain joins TRBV27 and TRBJ2-7; TRBD2 matches at 9 bases. Trimming at V came to 5 bases and at J to 7 bases, leaving 15 bases not matched to a gene. The germline V gene encodes CDR1 MNHEY and CDR2 SMNVEV (reference sequence). The CDR3 is made up of 16 amino acids.

V is TRBV25-1 and J is TRBJ2-7, with TRBD2 identical over 11 bases. V shed 5 bases and J 3 bases; nucleotides not matched to a gene: 24. The CDR3 is 21 residues long. Germline V gene sequence: CDR1 MGHDK, CDR2 SYGVNS. The CDR3 DNA is TGTGCCAGCAGTCGTACCGGGTTGAGGGAACTAGCGGGAGTAGAGGACTACGAGCAGTACTTC. The encoded protein is CASSRTGLRELAGVEDYEQYF.

This clonotype was detected ten times or more. Here the CDR3 reads CASRHKTLFGELFF. CDR3 nucleotide sequence: TGTGCCAGCAGACACAAGACTTTGTTCGGGGAGCTGTTTTTT. This sequence joins TRBV12-3 or TRBV12-4 and TRBJ2-2; D is undetermined. The CDR3 is 14 amino acids. Trimming left V 6 bases short and J 7 bases short, with 15 bases between.

V gene TRBV27 combines with J gene TRBJ2-7; TRBD1 agrees at 9 bases. The CDR3 totals 15 residues. After removal of 5 bases from V and 1 base from J, the junction contained 6 bases not matched to a gene. Germline CDR1 MNHEY, CDR2 SMNVEV (reference sequence). The DNA of the CDR3 is TGTGCCAGCAGTGCCGGGACAGGGAGTTCCTACGAGCAGTACTTC. Translation: CASSAGTGSSYEQYF.

V is TRBV5-5 and J is TRBJ2-1; D gene ambiguous. The V and J ends lost 5 bases and 4 bases respectively, with 13 bases between them. CDR3 length equals 14 residues. The germline CDR1 and CDR2 sequences are SGHKS and YYEKEE (reference sequence). This CDR3 is CASSPDALYNEQFF. CDR3 sequence (DNA): TGTGCCAGCAGTCCAGACGCCTTATACAATGAGCAGTTCTTC.

There are many counts of this clonotype. The chain combines TRBV27 with TRBJ2-2, with no clear D. Germline V CDR1 and CDR2: MNHEY, SMNVEV (reference sequence). With 2 bases removed from V and 2 bases from J, the gap between germline ends came to 6 bases. The length of the CDR3 is 14 residues. The CDR3 DNA is TGTGCCAGCAGTTTAGCCTTAAACACCGGGGAGCTGTTTTTT. Protein product: CASSLALNTGELFF.